The 14 T cell receptor beta chains below were found in one sample sequenced in a study of cytomegalovirus exposure and HLA in healthy donors. Primers included in the PCR were 60 Vbeta and 13 Jbeta primers. Generated by immunoSEQ multiplex PCR, the TCRdb table keeps only in-frame clones and is missing some. Here the sample spans some 150,000 clones, less than 85% being singletons. Sequencing was performed on PBMCs. The receptors here all came from a male donor in good health and CMV-seronegative.

The gene calls are TRBV21-1 and TRBJ2-1; TRBD1 reflects the table's D call only, with no check against the DNA. TRBV21-1 is an annotated pseudogene. The CDR3 has 17 residues. CDR3 amino acids: CASSKVDWDRADNEQFF. CDR3 bases: TGTGCCAGCAGCAAAGTGGATTGGGACAGGGCAGACAATGAGCAGTTCTTC.

Only a few counts were recorded for this clone. V is TRBV27 and J is TRBJ2-7; possible D gene TRBD2, 5 bases. CDR3 length: 13 amino acids. From germline, CDR1 is MNHEY and CDR2 SMNVEV (reference sequence). The ends were cut back, 1 base at V and 3 bases at J, with 7 bases in the middle. This CDR3 reads CASSLFGGYEQYF. CDR3 DNA: TGTGCCAGCAGTTTATTTGGAGGCTACGAGCAGTACTTC.

As DNA, the CDR3 is TGTGCCAGCAGCTTAGCACAGGCCGGGGAGCAGTTCTTC. Translation: CASSLAQAGEQFF. The genes are TRBV7-9 and TRBJ2-1; a possible D gene is TRBD1 (5 bases). V lost 0 bases to trimming and J lost 10 bases, with 10 bases between them. This CDR3 is built from 13 residues. The germline CDR1 and CDR2 sequences are SEHNR and FQNEAQ (reference sequence). Filled out from reference TRBV7-9 and TRBJ2-1, the complete variable domain reads DTGVSQNPRHKITKRGQNVTFRCDPISEHNRLYWYRQTLGQGPEFLTYFQNEAQLEKSRLLSDRFSAERPKGSFSTLEIQRTEQGDSAMYLCASSLAQAGEQFFGPGTRLTVL.

This rearrangement joins TRBV7-8 to TRBJ2-1, with 7 positions matching TRBD2. J was trimmed by 2 bases and V by 5 bases; bases with no gene match: 9. Looked up from germline, CDR1 is SGHVS and CDR2 is FQNEAQ. The CDR3 runs 16 residues. The chain's CDR3 is CASSDSGLAAYNEQFF. As DNA, the CDR3 is TGTGCCAGCAGCGACTCGGGTCTAGCGGCCTACAATGAGCAGTTCTTC.

As concerns this clone: At one end, the junction sequence differs from germline, possibly due to a read error. This chain joins TRBV7-9 and TRBJ1-5; D not certain. Germline lookup yields CDR1 SEHNR and CDR2 FQNEAQ (reference sequence). CDR3 length equals 12 residues. Written as DNA, the CDR3 is TGTTCCAGCAGCCCTAACCATCAGCCCCAGCATTTT. Translation gives CSSSPNHQPQHF.

The chain carries TRBV5-6 and TRBJ1-2; no clear D. The CDR3 contains 16 residues. Trimming stripped 2 bases from V and 2 bases from J, with 16 bases between. Germline assignment: CDR1 SGHDT and CDR2 YYEEEE. The CDR3: CASSFGAAGNNYGYTF. The DNA for the CDR3 is TGTGCCAGCAGCTTTGGAGCGGCAGGCAACAACTATGGCTACACCTTC.

About this clone itself: Different DNA sequences within this sample yield the same CDR3. The genes are TRBV29-1 and TRBJ2-5, with 9 positions matching TRBD2. CDR3 size: 13 residues. CDR1 is SQVTM, CDR2 ANQGSEA, per germline. J was trimmed by 5 bases and V by 4 bases; bases with no gene match: 5. This CDR3 reads CSVVGGRGETQYF. In DNA form, the CDR3 reads TGCAGCGTTGTAGGCGGGAGGGGCGAGACCCAGTACTTC.

The rearrangement joins TRBV2 to TRBJ2-7; 7 nucleotides line up with TRBD2. Trimming removed 10 bases from V and 4 bases from J; junction bases left unmatched: 19. The CDR3 has 16 amino acids. Per germline, CDR1 SNHLY and CDR2 FYNNEI. CDR3 in amino acids: CATKLLGGKSLYEQYF. The DNA for the CDR3 is TGTGCCACCAAGCTTCTCGGGGGGAAGAGTCTTTACGAGCAGTACTTC.

The J gene is TRBJ2-7, the V gene TRBV25-1, with a tentative D call TRBD2 (6 bases). This CDR3 spans 17 amino acids. Germline-derived CDR1 and CDR2 are MGHDK and SYGVNS. Trimming took off 5 bases at V and 4 bases at J, with 24 bases between the two ends. The DNA of the CDR3 is TGTGCCAGCAGTCAAAGGGGCCGCGGGATGGCGGAATACGAGCAGTACTTC. Residues: CASSQRGRGMAEYEQYF.

The V and J genes are TRBV9 and TRBJ2-2; possibly TRBD2 for D (6 bases). Between the trimmed V and J ends, which lost 6 bases and 5 bases, there was a span of 17 bases. The CDR3 is made up of 15 amino acids. Germline V CDR1 and CDR2: SGDLS, YYNGEE. CDR3 region: CASMGRRGGTGELFF. CDR3 in DNA: TGTGCCAGCATGGGGCGGAGAGGAGGGACCGGGGAGCTGTTTTTT.

Only one count was recorded for this clone. The rearrangement uses TRBV25-1 and TRBJ1-2; TRBD1 is a possible D gene (5 bases). This CDR3 region has 15 residues. Germline-derived CDR1 and CDR2 are MGHDK and SYGVNS. Trimming cost V 3 bases and J 2 bases, with 13 bases left between them. CDR3: CASSEPLGLNYGYTF. CDR3 coding DNA: TGTGCCAGCAGTGAGCCCCTGGGACTGAACTATGGCTACACCTTC.

In DNA form, the CDR3 reads TGTGCCAGCAGCTTAAGCGTAGGGGGACTAGCGGTAAACACCGGGGAGCTGTTTTTT. This codes for CASSLSVGGLAVNTGELFF. The chain carries TRBV7-3 and TRBJ2-2; TRBD2 aligns across 11 bases. The J segment lost 2 bases and the V segment lost 1 base, leaving 9 bases of the junction unmatched. The CDR3 runs to 19 residues. From germline, CDR1 is SGHTA and CDR2 FQGTGA.

The J gene is TRBJ1-4, the V gene TRBV2, with TRBD1 as a possible D gene (6 bases). CDR3 length: 14 residues. The germline V and J ends were trimmed by 7 bases and 7 bases, with 16 bases remaining between them. Germline V gene lookup returns CDR1 SNHLY and CDR2 FYNNEI. The CDR3 DNA is TGTGCCAGCAACATCAGGGGTTACGTTGAAAAACTGTTTTTT. This encodes CASNIRGYVEKLFF.

The rearrangement uses TRBV29-1 and TRBJ1-1; 7 nucleotides match TRBD1. CDR1 and CDR2 (germline): SQVTM, ANQGSEA. The CDR3 is 13 residues long. V shed 6 bases, J shed 2 bases, and the junction held 6 bases outside the gene matches. CDR3 protein: CSVGQRKNTEAFF. DNA for the CDR3: TGCAGCGTGGGACAGCGGAAAAACACTGAAGCTTTCTTT.